In this sample, the clone carrying this T cell receptor beta chain turned up a few times. The antigen remains undetermined. The ends were cut back, 4 bases at V and 0 bases at J, with 14 bases in the middle. CDR3 length: 15 residues. Germline CDR1 reads SGHRS; CDR2 reads YFSETQ. This record comes from a study of T cells in Graves' hyperthyroidism and ophthalmopathy. Study details: Peripheral blood was acquired at first diagnosis, ahead of any therapy whatsoever. Findings and limits, study-wide: The model anticipated ophthalmopathy a median about six months pre-onset.

Over 9 ml of fresh peripheral blood supplied the PBMCs. Authors of the study amplified TCR beta CDR3 regions from RNA transcripts. First-round RT-PCR with HTBI primers amplified the TCR CDR3 region. Each CDR3 protein is one row after TCRdb ran MiXCR on the multiplex PCR reads. The table records about 270,000 distinct CDR3 sequences, about 20% of them present only once. This sequence originates from a man between 25 and 39 years old with Graves' ophthalmopathy. The V and J genes are TRBV5-1 and TRBJ2-7, with D uncertain. The source material was blood. The CDR3 DNA sequence: TGCGCCAGCAGCCTAAACGACCAAAGCTCCTACGAGCAGTACTTC. Translation: CASSLNDQSSYEQYF.